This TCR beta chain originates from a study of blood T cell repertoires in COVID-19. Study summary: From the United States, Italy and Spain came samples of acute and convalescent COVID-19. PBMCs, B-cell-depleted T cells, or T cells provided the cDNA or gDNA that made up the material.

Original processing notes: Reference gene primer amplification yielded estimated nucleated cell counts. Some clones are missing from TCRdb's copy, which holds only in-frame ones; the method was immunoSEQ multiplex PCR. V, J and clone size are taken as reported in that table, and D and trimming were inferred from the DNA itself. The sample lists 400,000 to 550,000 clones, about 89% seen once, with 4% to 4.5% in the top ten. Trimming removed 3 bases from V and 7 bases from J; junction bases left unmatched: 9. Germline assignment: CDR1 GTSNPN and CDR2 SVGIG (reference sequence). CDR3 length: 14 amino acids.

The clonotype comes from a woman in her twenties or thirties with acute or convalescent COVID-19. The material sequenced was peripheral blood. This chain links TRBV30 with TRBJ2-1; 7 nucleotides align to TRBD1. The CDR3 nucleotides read TGTGCCTGGAGCCGGGGACAGCGCGGGAATGAGCAGTTCTTC. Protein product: CAWSRGQRGNEQFF.